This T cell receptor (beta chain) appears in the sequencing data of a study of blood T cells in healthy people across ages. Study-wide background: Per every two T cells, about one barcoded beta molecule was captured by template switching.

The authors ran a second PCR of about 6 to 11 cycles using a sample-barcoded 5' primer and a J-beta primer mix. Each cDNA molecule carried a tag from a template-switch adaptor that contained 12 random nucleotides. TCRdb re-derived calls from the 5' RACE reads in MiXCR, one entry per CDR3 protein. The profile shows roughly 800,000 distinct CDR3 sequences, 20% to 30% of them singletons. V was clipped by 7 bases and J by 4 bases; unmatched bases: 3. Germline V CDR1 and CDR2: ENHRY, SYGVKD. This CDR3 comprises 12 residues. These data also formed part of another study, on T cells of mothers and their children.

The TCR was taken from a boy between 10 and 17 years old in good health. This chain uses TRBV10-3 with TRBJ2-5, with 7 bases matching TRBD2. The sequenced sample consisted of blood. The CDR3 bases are TGTGCCATCATGGGCGGGGGAGAGACCCAGTACTTC. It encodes CAIMGGGETQYF.